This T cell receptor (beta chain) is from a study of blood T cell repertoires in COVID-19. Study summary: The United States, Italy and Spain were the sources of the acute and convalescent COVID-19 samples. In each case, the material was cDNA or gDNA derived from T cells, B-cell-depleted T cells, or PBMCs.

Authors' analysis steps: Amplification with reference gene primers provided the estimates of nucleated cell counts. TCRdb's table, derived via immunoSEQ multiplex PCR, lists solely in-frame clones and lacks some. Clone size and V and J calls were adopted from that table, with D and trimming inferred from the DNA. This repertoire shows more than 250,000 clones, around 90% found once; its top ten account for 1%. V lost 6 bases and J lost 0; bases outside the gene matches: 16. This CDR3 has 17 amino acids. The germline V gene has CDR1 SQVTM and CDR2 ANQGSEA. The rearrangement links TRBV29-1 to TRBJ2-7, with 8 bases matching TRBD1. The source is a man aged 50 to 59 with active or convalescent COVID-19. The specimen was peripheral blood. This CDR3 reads CSVSQPGQAVSSYEQYF. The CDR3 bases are TGCAGCGTCTCCCAACCGGGACAGGCAGTTAGCTCCTACGAGCAGTACTTC.